What follows describes a single T cell receptor (beta chain). Antigen: not known. With 60 Vbeta and 13 Jbeta primers, the PCR was carried out. Assay used: immunoSEQ multiplex PCR; TCRdb lists only in-frame clones, some missing. The sample includes approximately 140,000 clones, around 73% of them seen just once. Germline-derived CDR1 and CDR2 are SNHLY and FYNNEI. Trimming cost V 5 bases and J 4 bases, with 9 bases left between them. The CDR3 totals 13 residues. These data originate in a study of cytomegalovirus exposure and HLA in healthy donors. Background on the study: The approximately 120 million unique TCR beta sequences, from roughly 170 million T cells, were found by an earlier analysis. Study conclusions and caveats: A likely sequencing artifact accounted for one observed cluster of highly shared sequence variants. Several of the most significant clusters were apparently associated with common viral pathogens in a later analysis.

The source is a woman between 18 and 29 years old in good health and CMV-seronegative. Input material: PBMCs. V is TRBV2 and J is TRBJ1-5, with a possible D match to TRBD1 (5 bases). CDR3 sequence reads: CASSMTENQPQHF. CDR3 in DNA: TGTGCCAGCAGTATGACAGAGAATCAGCCCCAGCATTTT.